This T cell receptor beta chain was captured by sequencing in a study of blood T cell repertoires in COVID-19. Turning to the study itself: T cells, B-cell-depleted T cells, or PBMCs supplied cDNA or gDNA.

J lost 2 bases, V lost 4 bases, and 2 bases had no gene match. Germline CDR1 and CDR2: SGHAT and FQDESV (reference sequence). This CDR3 has 15 amino acids. Per the original data handling: The authors estimated nucleated cell counts from reference gene primer amplification. Only in-frame clones appear in the TCRdb table, and some are missing; sequencing was by immunoSEQ multiplex PCR. V, J and clone size were drawn from that table, and D and trimming were deduced from the DNA. The sample lists about 290,000 clones, roughly 89% seen once, with less than 2% in the top ten. Living in roughly 25 US areas, the participants were between about 18 and 95 years of age.

The sequenced material came from PBMCs or T cells enriched from blood (not recorded which). This clonotype was obtained from a woman in her forties who had recovered from COVID-19. V and J are TRBV11-1 and TRBJ2-7; TRBD2 matches 13 bases. The CDR3 region has the DNA TGTGCCAGCAGCTGGACTAGCGGGGGAGCCTACGAGCAGTACTTC. Translated: CASSWTSGGAYEQYF.